Shown below are 12 T cell receptor beta chains from a single sample sequenced in a study of cytomegalovirus exposure and HLA in healthy donors. The PCR contained 60 Vbeta and 13 Jbeta primers. Only in-frame clones appear in the TCRdb table, and some are missing; sequencing was by immunoSEQ multiplex PCR. Of fewer than 200,000 clones in the sample, over 75% were seen once. What was sequenced was PBMCs. Receptor source: a human donor in good health.

J is TRBJ2-5 and V is TRBV2, with 9 bases fitting TRBD2. The CDR3 extends over 14 amino acids. Per germline, CDR1 SNHLY and CDR2 FYNNEI. V dropped 8 bases and J dropped 2; count of bases not matched to a gene: 6. CDR3: CASSYLAGQETQYF. The CDR3 nucleotides read TGTGCCAGCTCCTACCTAGCGGGACAAGAGACCCAGTACTTC.

This chain uses TRBV29-1 with TRBJ2-3; D possibly corresponds to TRBD2 (6 bases). Germline CDR1 reads SQVTM; CDR2 reads ANQGSEA. The CDR3 is 14 amino acids. V lost 6 bases to trimming and J lost 6 bases, with 19 bases between them. The CDR3 DNA follows: TGCAGCGTCTTCAGAAACTTTGGGAGGGATACGCAGTATTTT. Residues: CSVFRNFGRDTQYF.

The chain couples TRBV7-2 to TRBJ2-7, with 11 bases matching TRBD2. CDR1 is SGHTA and CDR2 is FQGNSA in the germline V gene. With V trimmed by 5 bases and J by 6 bases, 15 bases remained unmatched. This CDR3 spans 17 amino acids. The CDR3 loop reads CASSLQNVIAGGSEQYF. Here the CDR3 DNA reads TGTGCCAGCAGCCTACAAAACGTCATAGCGGGGGGGAGCGAGCAGTACTTC.

The chain couples TRBV5-6 to TRBJ1-2; D possibly corresponds to TRBD1 (5 bases). This CDR3 region has 14 residues. In germline, CDR1 is SGHDT, CDR2 YYEEEE. V was pared by 6 bases and J by 4 bases, with 16 bases between. The CDR3 is CASTPRGELYGYTF. The CDR3 DNA reads as TGTGCCAGCACCCCCCGGGGGGAACTCTATGGCTACACCTTC.

This clone was recorded only once. The J gene is TRBJ1-2, the V gene TRBV10-3, with D possibly matching TRBD1 (6 bases). The CDR3 runs to 15 residues. The ends were cut back, 3 bases at V and 8 bases at J, with 19 bases in the middle. Germline-derived CDR1 and CDR2 are ENHRY and SYGVKD. The CDR3 region is CAISDSEGGVRGYTF. Here the CDR3 DNA reads TGTGCCATCAGTGACTCGGAGGGGGGGGTAAGAGGCTACACCTTC.

This chain connects TRBV6-1 to TRBJ1-2; no clear D. Germline CDR1 MNHNS, CDR2 SASEGT. This CDR3 spans 13 amino acids. V was shortened by 6 bases and J by 2 bases, with 10 bases between the two germline ends. Written as DNA, the CDR3 is TGTGCCAGCAGCCCACAAGCGAACTATGGCTACACCTTC. Translated, it gives CASSPQANYGYTF.

The count of this clone is one. The chain couples TRBV19 to TRBJ2-3; D not resolved. V was pared by 10 bases and J by 0 bases, with 14 bases between. The CDR3 length is 14 residues. Germline V lookup: CDR1 LNHDA, CDR2 SQIVND (reference sequence). The CDR3 here is CATTTLASTDTQYF. The CDR3, as DNA: TGTGCCACCACGACGTTAGCTAGCACAGATACGCAGTATTTT.

The chain combines TRBV5-4 with TRBJ2-1; 7 nucleotides agree with TRBD2. From germline, CDR1 is SGHNT and CDR2 YYREEE (reference sequence). The V and J ends lost 4 bases and 7 bases, in that order; junction bases with no gene match: 5. The length of the CDR3 is 13 residues. CDR3 in DNA: TGTGCCAGCAGCCCGACTAGCTATAATGAGCAGTTCTTC. This encodes CASSPTSYNEQFF. Full variable domain (rest looked up from reference TRBV5-4 and TRBJ2-1): ETGVTQSPTHLIKTRGQQVTLRCSSQSGHNTVSWYQQALGQGPQFIFQYYREEENGRGNFPPRFSGLQFPNYSSELNVNALELDDSALYLCASSPTSYNEQFFGPGTRLTVL.

This chain connects TRBV2 to TRBJ2-3, with TRBD2 identical over 12 bases. The ends lost 2 bases at V and 2 bases at J; junction bases unmatched: 2. The CDR3 sequence is 16 residues long. The V gene's germline CDR1 is SNHLY and CDR2 FYNNEI. Here the CDR3 reads CASSERLAGATDTQYF. CDR3 coding DNA: TGTGCCAGCAGTGAAAGACTAGCGGGGGCCACAGATACGCAGTATTTT.

V gene TRBV12-5 combines with J gene TRBJ1-6, with TRBD1 identical over 7 bases. This CDR3 is built from 15 residues. Germline-derived CDR1 and CDR2 are LGHNT and FRNRAP. V lost 6 bases and J lost 10; bases outside the gene matches: 12. CDR3 region: CASGEGTVESSPLHF. The CDR3 region has the DNA TGTGCTAGTGGGGAAGGGACAGTGGAATCGTCACCCCTCCACTTT.

This sequence joins TRBV7-8 and TRBJ2-5; D perhaps matches TRBD1 (5 bases). V lost 5 bases, J lost 7 bases, and 14 bases lay in between. This CDR3 comprises 13 residues. Germline V CDR1 and CDR2: SGHVS, FQNEAQ. CDR3 sequence: CASSDPTQGTQYF. CDR3 coding DNA: TGTGCCAGCAGCGACCCGACCCAGGGGACCCAGTACTTC.

The chain joins TRBV19 to TRBJ1-2, with TRBD1 matching 7 bases. The germline V gene has CDR1 LNHDA and CDR2 SQIVND (reference sequence). The CDR3 loop spans 14 amino acids. V gave up 2 bases and J gave up 2 bases; unmatched junction bases: 2. The CDR3 is CASSIWDRNYGYTF. CDR3 sequence (DNA): TGTGCCAGTAGTATATGGGACAGAAACTATGGCTACACCTTC.